A selection of T cell receptor beta chains follows, all from one sample in a study of control samples from healthy donors and cancer patients. Only in-frame clones appear in the TCRdb table, and some are missing; sequencing was by immunoSEQ multiplex PCR. The table lists about 50,000 clones, 93% of them singletons. The source material was PBMCs. The receptor source for this set is a woman in her forties or fifties with head and neck cancer. Both conserved end residues are part of each CDR3. D genes are given only for firm matches. Clone size, where shown, is once, few, many, or a class for clones that have expanded.

d_call,j_call,v_call,clone_size,cdr3_aa,cdr3_nt
.,TRBJ1-1,TRBV3-1/TRBV3-2,.,CASSQGRTEAFF,TGTGCCAGCAGCCAAGGACGGACTGAAGCTTTCTTT
.,TRBJ1-5,TRBV6-5,.,CASSYSRDQPQHF,TGTGCCAGCAGTTACAGCAGGGATCAGCCCCAGCATTTT
TRBD2,TRBJ2-1,TRBV5-5,.,CASSFSGVSYNEQFF,TGTGCCAGCAGCTTTAGCGGGGTATCCTACAATGAGCAGTTCTTC
TRBD1,TRBJ1-1,TRBV29-1,.,CSVGTGPPGAFF,TGCAGCGTTGGGACAGGCCCTCCGGGAGCTTTCTTT
TRBD2,TRBJ2-3,TRBV5-6,.,CASSLLSGSMTDTQYF,TGTGCCAGCAGCTTGTTAAGCGGGAGTATGACAGATACGCAGTATTTT
.,TRBJ1-2,TRBV10-3,.,CAISELQGYGYTF,TGTGCCATCAGTGAGCTGCAGGGCTATGGCTACACCTTC
.,TRBJ2-3,TRBV5-4,once,CASSLAGGVTDTQYF,TGTGCCAGCAGCTTGGCCGGCGGGGTAACAGATACGCAGTATTTT
TRBD1,TRBJ1-5,TRBV6-5,few,CASTYTGGNQPQHF,TGTGCCAGCACTTATACAGGGGGCAATCAGCCCCAGCATTTT
.,TRBJ2-1,TRBV18,.,CASSPTKGTRYNEQFF,TGTGCCAGCTCACCAACTAAGGGGACGAGATACAATGAGCAGTTCTTC
.,TRBJ2-3,TRBV9,.,CASSVDTTPLTQYF,TGTGCCAGCAGCGTAGATACGACCCCCCTTACGCAGTATTTT